This TCR beta chain came from a study of blood T cells in healthy people across ages. CDR1 and CDR2 (germline): SGHTA, FQGTGA. The trim removed 8 bases at V and 6 bases at J, leaving 10 bases unmatched. CDR3 length equals 15 residues. A sample-barcoded 5' primer and a J-beta primer mix were used in a second PCR of roughly 7 to 12 cycles. In TCRdb, the 5' RACE reads were re-called with MiXCR into one record per CDR3 protein. The repertoire has about 840,000 distinct CDR3 sequences, around 29% of them found once; the top ten carry 10%. In addition, the sample was reused for a study of T cells of mothers and their children.

The sequenced material came from blood. The chain has TRBV7-3 and TRBJ1-6; TRBD1 matches at 7 bases. This TCR derives from a woman aged 40-49 years in good health. The CDR3 sequence is CASQKDNRGNSPLHF. CDR3 sequence (DNA): TGTGCCAGCCAGAAGGATAACAGGGGTAATTCACCCCTCCACTTT.